This TCR beta chain was captured by sequencing in a study of blood T cell repertoires in COVID-19. Across the whole study: Sites across the United States, Italy and Spain contributed samples from acute and convalescent COVID-19. Sample material is recorded as cDNA or gDNA derived from T cells, B-cell-depleted T cells, or PBMCs.

Libraries were prepared by immunoSEQ multiplex PCR; TCRdb keeps only in-frame clonotypes and omits some of them. This sample carries 100,000 or so clones, about four fifths of them seen once, and the ten largest clones take about 10%. Sample: peripheral blood. The receptor was isolated from a man aged 35 to 55 with active or convalescent COVID-19.

CDR3 amino acids: CASSLGVSNYGYTF. As DNA, the CDR3 is TGTGCCAGCAGCTTAGGCGTTTCCAACTATGGCTACACCTTC. The gene calls are TRBV7-9 and TRBJ1-2; unclear D gene. Germline CDR1 and CDR2: SEHNR and FQNEAQ (reference sequence). V was trimmed by 1 base and J by 2 bases, leaving 8 bases between them. This CDR3 comprises 14 residues.